Listed here is a single T cell receptor beta chain. Its specific antigen is unknown. No much larger clonotype is one base removed from it; base qualities were not supplied. These data are taken from a study of T cell clones after liver transplantation (dated by TCRdb to about 2019). With respect to the entire study: Samples were obtained from ITN030ST, a randomized trial in which withdrawal of immunosuppression was attempted within 2 years of liver transplantation. Three of the eight recipients were HCV-positive; the others were transplanted for non-autoimmune, non-viral indications. No induction therapy was given to the subjects, and standard immunosuppression was administered until randomization at 12-24 months post-transplant. Donor-reactive T cell clones were identified by TCRbeta sequencing following a pre-transplant mixed lymphocyte reaction and were subsequently tracked in post-transplant blood. Third party-reactive TCRbeta sequences were also identified from pre-transplant MLRs to serve as an antigen-independent comparator for donor-reactive sequences. The studied cohort comprised 8 liver transplant recipients, 3 classified as tolerant and 5 as non-tolerant. Tolerance meant complete immunosuppression withdrawal for at least one year without liver enzymes rising beyond twice the upper limit of normal. On the study overall, not on this receptor specifically: A greater decline was seen for donor-reactive sequences than for third party-reactive sequences, suggesting partial antigen-specific deletion unrelated to withdrawal success. In most of the 8 subjects, circulating donor-reactive CD4 TCRbeta sequences decreased significantly after transplant, regardless of tolerance or HCV status. Because allograft tissue specimens were not available, migration of donor-reactive T cells into the graft, rather than deletion, may have occurred. Conclusions were preliminary, limited by small, heterogeneous patient numbers and non-standardized post-transplant time points. Once repertoire turnover was taken into account, donor-reactive detection showed a significant reduction for CD4 in 7 of 8 subjects and for CD8 in 8 of 8. In a couple of subjects, low numbers of available donor cells limited the measurable donor-reactive repertoire.

Frozen genomic DNA underwent high-throughput TCRbeta CDR3 sequencing by immunoSEQ, including PCR amplification, mapping, bias correction and internal controls. The study's own analysis went as follows. Only productive rearrangements were retained, and each unique TCRbeta sequence was defined by its CDR3 nucleotide sequence together with its V and J gene. For classification of a sequence as donor-reactive, at least 5-fold expansion in CFSE-low cells relative to unstimulated pre-transplant cells and a frequency of at least 0.01% were required. Minimum frequency thresholds were set for each subject based on the unstimulated sample with the lowest template count, ensuring at least 90% detection power. Jensen-Shannon divergence between the top 1000 TCRbeta sequences post- versus pre-transplant served as the measure of repertoire turnover. Two-sided Fisher's exact tests were used to test for changes in the detection of donor-reactive sequences. TCRdb mirrors the immuneACCESS table, restricted to in-frame sequences. Some clones are absent from its copies; in checked studies, under half trace to an unresolved V gene, and the reason for the others is unknown. V and J calls and clone size are as listed in that table; D and trimming were resolved from the DNA. The sample table shows about 200 clones, and around half are seen once. The ten largest account for approximately 98% of the sample.

To define alloreactive TCRbeta sequences, the proliferating CFSE-low cells from the MLR were sequenced. CFSE-MLRs used pre-transplant recipient cells stimulated by donor PBMCs, splenocytes or lymph node cells, or third-party PBMCs. All 8 studied subjects were randomized to withdrawal of immunosuppression. The Qiagen DNeasy Blood and Tissue Kit was used for isolation of genomic DNA. V sheds 0 bases and J sheds 2 bases, leaving 7 bases between their ends. CDR1 and CDR2 are read off the germline V gene as MNHEY and SVGAGI. From cysteine to phenylalanine, the CDR3 is 14 amino acids long. Just the 42-base CDR3 DNA is kept, in frame starting at base 1.

The receptor was isolated from a human patient who received a liver transplant. After a transplant, some of the T cells may come from the graft donor. Sequenced: CD8+ T cells from cultured PBMCs. Rearrangement joined TRBV6-5 to TRBJ1-1; no D segment can be confidently identified. The DNA sequence follows: TGTGCCAGCAGTTACTCTCTATACAACACTGAAGCTTTCTTT. This sequence encodes CASSYSLYNTEAFF.